The clone carrying this T cell receptor (beta chain) has a handful of counts. Its antigen is currently unknown. The length of the CDR3 is 17 residues. With V trimmed by 1 base and J by 0 bases, 5 bases remained unmatched. Germline assignment: CDR1 LNHNV and CDR2 YYDKDF (reference sequence). Each CDR3 protein gets one entry after TCRdb re-called the reads with MiXCR. The table has 480,000 or so distinct CDR3 sequences, about 11% seen once. This entry comes from a study of T cell repertoires in cytomegalovirus infection. As for the study in general: Matching HLA type, along with CMV infection, was indicated by public TCR beta signatures. Study-wide results and limits: Identification of carriers of CMV plus the relevant HLA was performed using cumulative public TCR beta family frequency. Ex vivo responses were dominated by HLA-C-restricted CMV-specific TCR beta clonotypes.

The sample was PBMCs. This clonotype was sampled from a human donor in good health (CMV status not recorded). Some clones in this sample may be carry-over from other donors' samples. The V call is TRBV15, the J call TRBJ2-3; TRBD2 agrees at 9 bases. The CDR3, as DNA: TGTGCCACCAGCAGAGGTGGCGGGAGGGCAAGCACAGATACGCAGTATTTT. Translated, it gives CATSRGGGRASTDTQYF. The complete variable domain, with remaining parts taken from reference TRBV15 and TRBJ2-3, reads DAMVIQNPRYQVTQFGKPVTLSCSQTLNHNVMYWYQQKSSQAPKLLFHYYDKDFNNEADTPDNFQSRRPNTSFCFLDIRSPGLGDTAMYLCATSRGGGRASTDTQYFGPGTRLTVL.